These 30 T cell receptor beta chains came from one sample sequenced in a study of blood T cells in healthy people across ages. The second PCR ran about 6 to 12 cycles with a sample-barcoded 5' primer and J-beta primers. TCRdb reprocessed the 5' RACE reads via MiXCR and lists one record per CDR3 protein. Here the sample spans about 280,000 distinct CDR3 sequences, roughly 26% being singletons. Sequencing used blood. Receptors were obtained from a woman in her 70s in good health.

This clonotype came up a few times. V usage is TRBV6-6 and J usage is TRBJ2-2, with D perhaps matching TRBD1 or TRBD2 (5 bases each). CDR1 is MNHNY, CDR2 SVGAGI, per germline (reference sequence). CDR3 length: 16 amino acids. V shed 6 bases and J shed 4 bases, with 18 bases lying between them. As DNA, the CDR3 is TGTGCCAGCAGCCCCGGGGCCTATCGGGGCACCGGGGAGCTGTTTTTT. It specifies CASSPGAYRGTGELFF.

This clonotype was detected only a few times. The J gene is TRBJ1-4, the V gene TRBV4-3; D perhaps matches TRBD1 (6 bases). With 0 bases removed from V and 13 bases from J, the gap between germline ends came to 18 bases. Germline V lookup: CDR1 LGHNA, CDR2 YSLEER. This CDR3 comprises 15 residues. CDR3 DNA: TGCGCCAGCAGCCAAGATTTAATGGGGGGCCAAAGACTGTTTTTT. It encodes CASSQDLMGGQRLFF.

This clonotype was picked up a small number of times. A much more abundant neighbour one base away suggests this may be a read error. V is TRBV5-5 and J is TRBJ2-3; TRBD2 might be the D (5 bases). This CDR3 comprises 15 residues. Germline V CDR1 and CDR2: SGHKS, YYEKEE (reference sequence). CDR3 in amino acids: CAGSSPSGSTDTQYF. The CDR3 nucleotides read TGTGCCGGCAGCTCACCCAGCGGAAGCACAGATACGCAGTATTTT.

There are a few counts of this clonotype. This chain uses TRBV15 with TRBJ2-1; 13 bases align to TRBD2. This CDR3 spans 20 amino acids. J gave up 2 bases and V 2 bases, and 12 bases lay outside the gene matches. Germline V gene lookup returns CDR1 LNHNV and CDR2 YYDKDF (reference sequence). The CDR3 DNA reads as TGTGCCACCAGCAGAACCAGGACTAGCGGGAGAGAAAGAGCCTACAATGAGCAGTTCTTC. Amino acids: CATSRTRTSGRERAYNEQFF.

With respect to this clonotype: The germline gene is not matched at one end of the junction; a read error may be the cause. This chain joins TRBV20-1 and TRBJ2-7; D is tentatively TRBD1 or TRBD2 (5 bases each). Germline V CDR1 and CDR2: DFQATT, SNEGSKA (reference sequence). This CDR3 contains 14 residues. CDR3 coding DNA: TGCAGTGCTAGAGATCTCGGGACCGTATACGAGCAGCACTTC. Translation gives CSARDLGTVYEQHF.

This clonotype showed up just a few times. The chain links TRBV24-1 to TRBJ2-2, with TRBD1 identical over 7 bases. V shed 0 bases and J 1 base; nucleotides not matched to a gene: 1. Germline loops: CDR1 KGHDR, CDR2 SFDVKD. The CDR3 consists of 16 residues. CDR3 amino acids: CATSDLDRVNTGELFF. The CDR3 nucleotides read TGTGCCACCAGTGATTTGGACAGGGTGAACACCGGGGAGCTGTTTTTT.

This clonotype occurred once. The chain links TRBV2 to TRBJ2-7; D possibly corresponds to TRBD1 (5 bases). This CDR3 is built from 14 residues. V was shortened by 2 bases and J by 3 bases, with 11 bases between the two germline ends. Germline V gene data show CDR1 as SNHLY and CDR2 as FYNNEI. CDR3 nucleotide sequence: TGTGCCAGCAGTGAACTGGGGCGGATCTACGAGCAGTACTTC. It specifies CASSELGRIYEQYF.

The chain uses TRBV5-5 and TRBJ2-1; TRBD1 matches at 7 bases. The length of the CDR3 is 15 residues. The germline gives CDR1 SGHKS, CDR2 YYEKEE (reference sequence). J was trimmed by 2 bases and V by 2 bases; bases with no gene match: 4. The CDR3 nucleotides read TGTGCCAGCAGCTTCCGGGACAGCACCTACAATGAGCAGTTCTTC. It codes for CASSFRDSTYNEQFF.

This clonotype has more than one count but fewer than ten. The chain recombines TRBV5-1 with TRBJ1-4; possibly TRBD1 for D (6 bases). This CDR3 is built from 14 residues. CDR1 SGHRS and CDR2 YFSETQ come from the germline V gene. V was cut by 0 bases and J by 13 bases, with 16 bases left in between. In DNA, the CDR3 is TGCGCCAGCAGCTTGGAGGCCGGACAGTTCGGACTGTTTTTT. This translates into CASSLEAGQFGLFF.

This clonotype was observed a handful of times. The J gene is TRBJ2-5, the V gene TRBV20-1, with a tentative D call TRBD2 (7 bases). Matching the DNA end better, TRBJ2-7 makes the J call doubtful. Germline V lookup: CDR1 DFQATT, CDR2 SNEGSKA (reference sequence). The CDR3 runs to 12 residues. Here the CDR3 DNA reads TGCAGTGCTAAGGGGGGGATCTACGAGCAGTACTTC. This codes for CSAKGGIYEQYF.

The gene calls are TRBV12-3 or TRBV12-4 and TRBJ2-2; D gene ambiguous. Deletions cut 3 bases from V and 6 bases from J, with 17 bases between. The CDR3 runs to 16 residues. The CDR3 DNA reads TGTGCCAGCAGTTTGAGGACGTACCTCATGGCCGGGGAGCTGTTTTTT. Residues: CASSLRTYLMAGELFF.

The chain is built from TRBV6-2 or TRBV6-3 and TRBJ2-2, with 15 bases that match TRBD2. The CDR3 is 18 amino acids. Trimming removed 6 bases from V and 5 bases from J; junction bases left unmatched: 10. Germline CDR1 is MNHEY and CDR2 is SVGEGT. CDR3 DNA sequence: TGTGCCAGCAGCCCCCCCGGGACTAGCGGGAGGTGGACCGGGGAGCTGTTTTTT. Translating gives CASSPPGTSGRWTGELFF.

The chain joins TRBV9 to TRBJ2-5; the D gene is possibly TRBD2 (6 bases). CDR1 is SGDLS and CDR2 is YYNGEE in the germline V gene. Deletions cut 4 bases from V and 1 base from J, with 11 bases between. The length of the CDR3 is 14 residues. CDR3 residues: CASSTGTSQETQYF. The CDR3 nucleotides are TGTGCCAGCAGCACCGGGACTTCCCAAGAGACCCAGTACTTC.

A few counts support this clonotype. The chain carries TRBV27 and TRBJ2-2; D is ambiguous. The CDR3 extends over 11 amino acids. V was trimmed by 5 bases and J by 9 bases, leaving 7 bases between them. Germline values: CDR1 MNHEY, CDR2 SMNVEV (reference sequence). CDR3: CASSSFRELFF. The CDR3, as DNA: TGTGCCAGCAGTAGTTTCAGGGAGCTGTTTTTT.

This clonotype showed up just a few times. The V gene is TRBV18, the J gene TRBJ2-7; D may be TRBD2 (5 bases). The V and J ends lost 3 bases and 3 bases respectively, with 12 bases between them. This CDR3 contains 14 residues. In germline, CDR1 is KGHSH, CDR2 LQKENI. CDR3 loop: CASSPGVRGYEQYF. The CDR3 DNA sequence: TGTGCCAGCTCACCGGGAGTACGTGGCTACGAGCAGTACTTC.

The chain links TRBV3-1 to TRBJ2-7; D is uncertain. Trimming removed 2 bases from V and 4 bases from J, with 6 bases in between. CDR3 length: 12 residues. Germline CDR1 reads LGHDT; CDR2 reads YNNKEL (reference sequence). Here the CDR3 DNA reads TGTGCCAGCAGCCAAAGCCTTTACGAGCAGTACTTC. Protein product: CASSQSLYEQYF.

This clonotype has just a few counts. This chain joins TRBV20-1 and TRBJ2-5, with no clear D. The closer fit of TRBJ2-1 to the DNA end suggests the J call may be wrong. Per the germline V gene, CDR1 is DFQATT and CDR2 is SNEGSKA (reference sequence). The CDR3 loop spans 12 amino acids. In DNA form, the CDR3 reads TGCAGTGCTGGGCCCGGCAGGAATGAGCAGTTCTTC. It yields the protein CSAGPGRNEQFF.

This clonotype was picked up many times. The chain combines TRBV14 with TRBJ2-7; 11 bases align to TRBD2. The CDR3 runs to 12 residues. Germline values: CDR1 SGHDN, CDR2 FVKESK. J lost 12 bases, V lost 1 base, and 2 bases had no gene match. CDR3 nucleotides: TGTGCCAGCAGCCAAGGACTAGCGGGATTGTACTTC. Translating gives CASSQGLAGLYF.

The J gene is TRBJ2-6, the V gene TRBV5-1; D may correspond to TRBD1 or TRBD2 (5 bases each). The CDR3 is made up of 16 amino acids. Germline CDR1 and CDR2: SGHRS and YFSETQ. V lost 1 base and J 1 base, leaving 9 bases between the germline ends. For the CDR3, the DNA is TGCGCCAGCAGCTTGCAGAGGGGATCTGGGGCCAACGTCCTGACTTTC. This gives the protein CASSLQRGSGANVLTF. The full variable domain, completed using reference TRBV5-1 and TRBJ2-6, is KAGVTQTPRYLIKTRGQQVTLSCSPISGHRSVSWYQQTPGQGLQFLFEYFSETQRNKGNFPGRFSGRQFSNSRSEMNVSTLELGDSALYLCASSLQRGSGANVLTFGAGSRLTVL.

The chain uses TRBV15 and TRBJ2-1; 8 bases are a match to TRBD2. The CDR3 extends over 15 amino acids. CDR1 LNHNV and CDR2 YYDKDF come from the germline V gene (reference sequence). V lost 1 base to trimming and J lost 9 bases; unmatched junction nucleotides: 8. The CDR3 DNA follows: TGTGCCACCAGCAGAGTTACGGGAGGGGGAGGTGAGCAGTTCTTC. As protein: CATSRVTGGGGEQFF. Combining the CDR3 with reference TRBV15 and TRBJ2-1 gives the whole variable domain DAMVIQNPRYQVTQFGKPVTLSCSQTLNHNVMYWYQQKSSQAPKLLFHYYDKDFNNEADTPDNFQSRRPNTSFCFLDIRSPGLGDTAMYLCATSRVTGGGGEQFFGPGTRLTVL.

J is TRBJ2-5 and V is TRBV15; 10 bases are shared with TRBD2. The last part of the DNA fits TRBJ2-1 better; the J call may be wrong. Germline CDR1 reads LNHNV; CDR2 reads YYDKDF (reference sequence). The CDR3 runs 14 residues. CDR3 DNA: TGTGCCACCAGCAGAGAAGGACTAGCGGATGAGCAGTTCTTC. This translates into CATSREGLADEQFF.

The CDR3 DNA reads as TGCAGTGCCTATCCCAGCGGACAGCCCCAGCATTTT. It is translated as CSAYPSGQPQHF. V usage is TRBV20-1 and J usage is TRBJ1-5; D is ambiguous. CDR3 size: 12 residues. Trimming shortened V by 6 bases and J by 7 bases, and 13 bases separated the two germline ends. Germline V CDR1 and CDR2: DFQATT, SNEGSKA (reference sequence).

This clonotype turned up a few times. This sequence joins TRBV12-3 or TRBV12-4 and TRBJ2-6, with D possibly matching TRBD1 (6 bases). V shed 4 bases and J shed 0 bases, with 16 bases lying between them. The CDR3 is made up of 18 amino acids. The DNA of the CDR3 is TGTGCCAGCAGTTCGAGGACAGATATAGACTCTGGGGCCAACGTCCTGACTTTC. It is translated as CASSSRTDIDSGANVLTF.

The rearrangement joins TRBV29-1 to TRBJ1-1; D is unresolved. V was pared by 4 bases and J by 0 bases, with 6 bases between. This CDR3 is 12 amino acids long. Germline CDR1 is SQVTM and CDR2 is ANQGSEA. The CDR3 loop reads CSVGRMNTEAFF. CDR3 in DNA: TGCAGCGTTGGCCGCATGAACACTGAAGCTTTCTTT. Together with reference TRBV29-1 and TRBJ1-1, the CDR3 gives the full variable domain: SAVISQKPSRDICQRGTSLTIQCQVDSQVTMMFWYRQQPGQSLTLIATANQGSEATYESGFVIDKFPISRPNLTFSTLTVSNMSPEDSSIYLCSVGRMNTEAFFGQGTRLTVV.

The CDR3 here is CASSLEANVLTF. The CDR3 DNA sequence: TGTGCCAGCAGCTTAGAGGCCAACGTCCTGACTTTC. The chain links TRBV7-9 to TRBJ2-6, with D unresolved. Germline CDR1 is SEHNR and CDR2 is FQNEAQ (reference sequence). V shed 1 base and J shed 6 bases, with 1 base lying between them. The length of the CDR3 is 12 residues.

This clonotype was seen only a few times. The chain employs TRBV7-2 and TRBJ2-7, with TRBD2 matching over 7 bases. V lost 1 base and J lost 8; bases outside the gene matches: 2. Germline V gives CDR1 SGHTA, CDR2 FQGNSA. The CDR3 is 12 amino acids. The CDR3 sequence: CASSLGAGKQYF. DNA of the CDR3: TGTGCCAGCAGCTTAGGAGCGGGGAAGCAGTACTTC.

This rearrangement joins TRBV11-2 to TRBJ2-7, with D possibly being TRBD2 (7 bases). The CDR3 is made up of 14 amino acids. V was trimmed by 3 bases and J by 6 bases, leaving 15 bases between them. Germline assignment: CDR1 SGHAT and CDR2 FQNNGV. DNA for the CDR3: TGTGCCAGCAGCTTGGAAGGGAGGGGGGCCGAGCAGTACTTC. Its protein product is CASSLEGRGAEQYF. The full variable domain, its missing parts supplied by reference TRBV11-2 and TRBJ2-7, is EAGVAQSPRYKIIEKRQSVAFWCNPISGHATLYWYQQILGQGPKLLIQFQNNGVVDDSQLPKDRFSAERLKGVDSTLKIQPAKLEDSAVYLCASSLEGRGAEQYFGPGTRLTVT.

In DNA, the CDR3 is TGTGCCACCAGTGATTCACGGGACACCGGGGAGCTGTTTTTT. Translating it yields CATSDSRDTGELFF. The rearrangement links TRBV24-1 to TRBJ2-2; D uncertain. Looked up from germline, CDR1 is KGHDR and CDR2 is SFDVKD. V was clipped by 2 bases and J by 3 bases, with 6 bases between them. The CDR3 contains 14 residues.

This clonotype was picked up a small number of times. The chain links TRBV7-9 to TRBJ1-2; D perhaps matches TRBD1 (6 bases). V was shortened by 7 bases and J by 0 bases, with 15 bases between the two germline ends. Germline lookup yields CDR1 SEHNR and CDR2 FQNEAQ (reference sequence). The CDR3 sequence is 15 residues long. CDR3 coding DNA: TGTGCCAGCACTAAAGGGGACACCTCTAACTATGGCTACACCTTC. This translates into CASTKGDTSNYGYTF.

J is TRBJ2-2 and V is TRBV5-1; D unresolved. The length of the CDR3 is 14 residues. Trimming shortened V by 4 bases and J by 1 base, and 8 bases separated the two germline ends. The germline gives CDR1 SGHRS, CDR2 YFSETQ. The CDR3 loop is CASSSVGNTGELFF. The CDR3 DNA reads TGCGCCAGCAGCAGCGTAGGGAACACCGGGGAGCTGTTTTTT.